The following is a T cell receptor (beta chain) sequence with its context. Its antigen is currently unknown. The sample belongs to a study of blood T cells in healthy people across ages. Study summary: The capture of about one barcoded beta molecule per two T cells was achieved by template switching.

It was with a sample-barcoded 5' primer and a J-beta primer mix that a second PCR of roughly 7 to 12 cycles was run. A single record per CDR3 protein comes from TCRdb applying MiXCR to the 5' RACE reads. This table holds about 1.5 million distinct CDR3 sequences, around 42% found once. Regarding the study as a whole: One million T cells yielded diversity estimates that were considered underestimates. Higher diversity and more naive CD4+ cells were features of long-lived donors, compared to aged donors.

V lost 3 bases to trimming and J lost 8 bases, with 22 bases between them. The CDR3 runs 15 residues. Per germline, CDR1 GTSNPN and CDR2 SVGIG (reference sequence). The sequencing sample was made of blood. The clonotype originates from a woman aged 18-35 years in good health. V gene TRBV30 combines with J gene TRBJ1-2; no clear D. The CDR3 is CAWSLGRFVVWGYTF. The CDR3, as DNA: TGTGCCTGGAGCCTGGGTCGCTTCGTGGTATGGGGCTACACCTTC.